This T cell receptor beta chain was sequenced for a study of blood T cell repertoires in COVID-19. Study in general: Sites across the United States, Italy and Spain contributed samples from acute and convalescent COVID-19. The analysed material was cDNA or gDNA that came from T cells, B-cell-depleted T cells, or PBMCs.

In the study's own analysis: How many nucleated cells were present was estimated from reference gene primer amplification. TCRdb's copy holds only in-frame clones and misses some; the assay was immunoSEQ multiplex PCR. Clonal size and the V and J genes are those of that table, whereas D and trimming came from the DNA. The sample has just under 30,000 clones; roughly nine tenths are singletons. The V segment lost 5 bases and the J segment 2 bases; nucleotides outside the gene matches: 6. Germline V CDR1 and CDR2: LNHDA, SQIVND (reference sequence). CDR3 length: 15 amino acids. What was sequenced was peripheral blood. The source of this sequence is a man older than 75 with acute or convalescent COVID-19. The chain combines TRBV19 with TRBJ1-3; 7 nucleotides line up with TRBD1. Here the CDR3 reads CASSPGQEAGNTIYF. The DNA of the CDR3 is TGTGCCAGTAGTCCCGGACAGGAGGCTGGAAACACCATATATTTT.